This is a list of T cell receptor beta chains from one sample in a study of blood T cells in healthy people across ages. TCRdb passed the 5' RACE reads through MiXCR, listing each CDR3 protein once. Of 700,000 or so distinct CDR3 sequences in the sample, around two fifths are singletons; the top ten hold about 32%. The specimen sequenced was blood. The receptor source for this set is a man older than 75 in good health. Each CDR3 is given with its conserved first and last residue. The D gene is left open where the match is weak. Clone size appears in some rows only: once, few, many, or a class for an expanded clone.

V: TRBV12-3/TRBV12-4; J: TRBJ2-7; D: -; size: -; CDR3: CASIPDRSYEQYF; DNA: TGTGCCAGCATTCCGGACAGATCTTACGAGCAGTACTTC
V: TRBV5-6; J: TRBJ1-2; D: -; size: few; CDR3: CASSSPHGAPGYTF; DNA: TGTGCCAGCAGCTCGCCCCACGGAGCTCCTGGCTACACCTTC
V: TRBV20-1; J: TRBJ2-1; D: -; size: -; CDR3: CSADPGRGHNEQFF; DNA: TGCAGTGCGGACCCCGGGAGGGGGCACAATGAGCAGTTCTTC
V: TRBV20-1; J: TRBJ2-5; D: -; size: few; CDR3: CSASQDDPETQYF; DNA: TGCAGTGCTAGCCAAGACGACCCAGAGACCCAGTACTTC
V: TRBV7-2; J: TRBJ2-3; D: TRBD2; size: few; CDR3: CASSLQRGGETDTQYF; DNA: TGTGCCAGCAGCTTACAGCGGGGCGGGGAGACAGATACGCAGTATTTT
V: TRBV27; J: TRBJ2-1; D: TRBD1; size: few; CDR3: CAISLGTGGINEQFF; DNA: TGTGCCATCTCCCTCGGGACAGGGGGAATCAATGAGCAGTTCTTC
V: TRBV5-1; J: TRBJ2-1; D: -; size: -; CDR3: CASKPAGGSYNEQFF; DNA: TGCGCCAGCAAGCCAGCGGGCGGCTCCTACAATGAGCAGTTCTTC
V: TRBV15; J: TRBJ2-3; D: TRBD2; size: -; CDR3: CATSRGAGESTETQYF; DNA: TGTGCCACCAGCAGGGGAGCGGGGGAGAGCACAGAGACGCAGTATTTT
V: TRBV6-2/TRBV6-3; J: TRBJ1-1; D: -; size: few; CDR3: CAALGYTEAFF; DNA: TGTGCCGCTCTGGGCTACACTGAAGCTTTCTTT
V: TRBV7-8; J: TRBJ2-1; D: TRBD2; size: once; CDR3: CASSWGLAGGPNEQFF; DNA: TGTGCCAGCAGCTGGGGACTAGCGGGGGGGCCCAATGAGCAGTTCTTC
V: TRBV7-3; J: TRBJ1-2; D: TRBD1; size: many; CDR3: CASSPRQGIGDGYTF; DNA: TGTGCCAGCAGCCCCCGACAGGGAATAGGAGATGGCTACACCTTC
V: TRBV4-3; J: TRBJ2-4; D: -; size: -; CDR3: CASSQDPGIGGFQNIQYF; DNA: TGCGCCAGCAGCCAAGATCCAGGGATCGGTGGGTTTCAGAACATTCAGTACTTC
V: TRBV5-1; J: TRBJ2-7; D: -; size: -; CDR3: CASSLVPGDSYEQYF; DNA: TGCGCCAGCAGCTTGGTGCCAGGGGATTCCTACGAGCAGTACTTC
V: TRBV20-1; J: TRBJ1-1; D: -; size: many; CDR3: CSASPGNTEAFF; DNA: TGCAGTGCTTCCCCAGGGAACACTGAAGCTTTCTTT
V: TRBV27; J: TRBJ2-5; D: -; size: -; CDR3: CASSLSPWAEQYF; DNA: TGTGCCAGCAGTTTATCTCCTTGGGCTGAGCAGTACTTC
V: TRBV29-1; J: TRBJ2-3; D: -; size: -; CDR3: CSVVWPSGTDTQYF; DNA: TGCAGCGTTGTGTGGCCTAGCGGCACAGATACGCAGTATTTT
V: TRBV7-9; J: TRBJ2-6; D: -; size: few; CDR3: CASTPQAEFSGANVLTF; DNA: TGTGCCAGCACACCCCAGGCCGAGTTCTCTGGGGCCAACGTCCTGACTTTC
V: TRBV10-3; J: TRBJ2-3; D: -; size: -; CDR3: CAISQDMDTQYF; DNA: TGTGCCATCAGCCAAGATATGGATACGCAGTATTTT
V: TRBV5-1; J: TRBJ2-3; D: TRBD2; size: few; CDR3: CASSEDTSGGADTQYF; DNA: TGCGCCAGCAGCGAAGACACTAGCGGAGGGGCAGATACGCAGTATTTT
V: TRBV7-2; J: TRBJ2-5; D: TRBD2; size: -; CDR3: CASSSGLAAGQETQYF; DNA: TGTGCCAGCAGCTCAGGACTAGCGGCGGGTCAAGAGACCCAGTACTTC
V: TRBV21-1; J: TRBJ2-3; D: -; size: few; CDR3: CASSKGANWGMRTDTQYF; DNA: TGTGCCAGCAGCAAAGGGGCTAATTGGGGAATGAGGACAGATACGCAGTATTTT
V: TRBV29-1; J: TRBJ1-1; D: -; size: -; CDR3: CSVARTAENTEAFF; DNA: TGCAGCGTTGCCCGGACAGCAGAGAACACTGAAGCTTTCTTT
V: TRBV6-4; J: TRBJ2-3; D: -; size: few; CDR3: CASSDSRGADTQYF; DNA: TGTGCCAGCAGTGACTCAAGGGGTGCAGATACGCAGTATTTT
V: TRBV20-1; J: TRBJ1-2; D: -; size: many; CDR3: CSARVKATYGYTF; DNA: TGCAGTGCTAGAGTCAAGGCAACCTATGGCTACACCTTC
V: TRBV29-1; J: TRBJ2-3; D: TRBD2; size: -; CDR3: CSVDPGLAGGLGSGDTQYF; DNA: TGCAGCGTCGACCCCGGACTAGCGGGAGGCCTCGGTTCTGGAGATACGCAGTATTTT
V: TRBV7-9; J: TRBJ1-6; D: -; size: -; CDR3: CASSLGGDNSPLHF; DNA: TGTGCCAGCAGCTTAGGTGGCGATAATTCACCCCTCCACTTT
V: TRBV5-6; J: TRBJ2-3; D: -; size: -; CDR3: CASSDLANWADTQYF; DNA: TGTGCCAGCTCGGACCTAGCGAATTGGGCAGATACGCAGTATTTT
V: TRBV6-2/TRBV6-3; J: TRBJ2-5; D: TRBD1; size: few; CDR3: CASRKSGTVSYQETQYF; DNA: TGTGCCAGCAGAAAATCGGGGACAGTTTCTTATCAAGAGACCCAGTACTTC
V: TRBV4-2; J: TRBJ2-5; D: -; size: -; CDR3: CASSQGSPNGYNEQYF; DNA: TGTGCCAGCAGCCAAGGAAGCCCGAATGGTTACAATGAGCAGTACTTC
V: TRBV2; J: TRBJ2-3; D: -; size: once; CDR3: CANSSGTTSTDTQYF; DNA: TGTGCCAACAGTTCCGGGACAACTAGCACAGATACGCAGTATTTT
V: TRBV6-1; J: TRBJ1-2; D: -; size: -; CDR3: CASSVQTAGYGYTF; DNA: TGTGCCAGCAGTGTCCAGACAGCAGGCTATGGCTACACCTTC
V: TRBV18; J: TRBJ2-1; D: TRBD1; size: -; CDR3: CASSKGQAFF; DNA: TGTGCCAGCTCAAAGGGACAGGCGTTCTTC
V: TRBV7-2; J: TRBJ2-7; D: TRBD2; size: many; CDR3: CASSLGSGSSYEQYF; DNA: TGTGCCAGCAGCTTAGGTAGCGGGAGTTCCTACGAGCAGTACTTC
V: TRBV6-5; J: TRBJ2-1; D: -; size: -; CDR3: CASSYSGFSESRKEQFF; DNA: TGTGCCAGCAGTTACTCGGGGTTTAGCGAATCACGAAAGGAGCAGTTCTTC
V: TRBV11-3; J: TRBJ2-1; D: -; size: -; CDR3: CASSLGLEGEQFF; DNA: TGTGCCAGCAGCTTAGGCCTAGAAGGTGAGCAGTTCTTC
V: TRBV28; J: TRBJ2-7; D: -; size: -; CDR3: CASSTGTTRYEQYF; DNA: TGTGCCAGCAGTACAGGAACCACCAGATACGAGCAGTACTTC
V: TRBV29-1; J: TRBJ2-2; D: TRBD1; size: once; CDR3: CSVEAGTGVGTGELFF; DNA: TGCAGCGTTGAGGCTGGGACAGGGGTCGGGACCGGGGAGCTGTTTTTT
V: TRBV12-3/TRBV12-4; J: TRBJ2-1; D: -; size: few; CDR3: CASSRQTSSYNEQFF; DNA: TGTGCCAGCAGTAGACAGACGAGCTCCTACAATGAGCAGTTCTTC
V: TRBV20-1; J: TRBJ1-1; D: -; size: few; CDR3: CSATGGSNTEAFF; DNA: TGCAGTGCCACCGGGGGCTCGAACACTGAAGCTTTCTTT
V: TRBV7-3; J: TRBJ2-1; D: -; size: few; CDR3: CASSLTGWGSYNEQFF; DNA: TGTGCCAGCAGCCTCACGGGGTGGGGCTCCTACAATGAGCAGTTCTTC
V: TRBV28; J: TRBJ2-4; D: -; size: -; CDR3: CASSLWEELNIQYF; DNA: TGTGCCAGCAGTTTGTGGGAGGAATTAAACATTCAGTACTTC
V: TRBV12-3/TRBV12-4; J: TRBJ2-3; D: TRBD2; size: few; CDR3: CASRPIAGAADTQYF; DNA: TGTGCCAGCAGACCTATAGCGGGAGCAGCAGATACGCAGTATTTT
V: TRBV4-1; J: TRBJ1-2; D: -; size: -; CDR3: CASSQTKGQQYSYTF; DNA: TGCGCCAGCAGCCAAACTAAGGGACAACAATATAGCTACACCTTC
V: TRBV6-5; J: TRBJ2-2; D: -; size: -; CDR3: CASSRRTGRNTGELFF; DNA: TGTGCCAGCAGCCGTCGGACGGGGCGGAACACCGGGGAGCTGTTTTTT
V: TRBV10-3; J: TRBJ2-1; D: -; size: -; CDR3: CAISDRTSQEQFF; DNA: TGTGCCATCAGTGACCGGACGTCCCAGGAGCAGTTCTTC
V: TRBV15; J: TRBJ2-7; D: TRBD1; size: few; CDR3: CATSRPGDRPYEQYF; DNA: TGTGCCACCAGCAGACCCGGGGACAGACCCTACGAGCAGTACTTC
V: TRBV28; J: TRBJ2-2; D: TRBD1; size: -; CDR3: CASSSGWTGTGRVGELFF; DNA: TGTGCCAGCAGTTCAGGGTGGACAGGGACAGGGCGAGTCGGGGAGCTGTTTTTT
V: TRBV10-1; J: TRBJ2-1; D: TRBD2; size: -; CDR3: CASSIGRGGVGEQFF; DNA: TGCGCCAGCAGTATCGGGCGGGGGGGCGTCGGCGAGCAGTTCTTC
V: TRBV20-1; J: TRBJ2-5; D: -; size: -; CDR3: CSANGGFNTQYF; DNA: TGCAGTGCTAACGGGGGCTTTAATACCCAGTACTTC